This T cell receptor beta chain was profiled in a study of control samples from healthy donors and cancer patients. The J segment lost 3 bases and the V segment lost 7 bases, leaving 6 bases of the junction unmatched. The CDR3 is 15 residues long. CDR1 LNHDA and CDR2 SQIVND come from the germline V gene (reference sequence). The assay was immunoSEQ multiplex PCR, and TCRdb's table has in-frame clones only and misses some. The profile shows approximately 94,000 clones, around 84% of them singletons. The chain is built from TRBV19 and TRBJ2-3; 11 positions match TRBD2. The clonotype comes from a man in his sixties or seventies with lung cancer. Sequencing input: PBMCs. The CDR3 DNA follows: TGTGCCAGTACATTAGCGGGGGGGCCTACAGATACGCAGTATTTT. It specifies CASTLAGGPTDTQYF.